This T cell receptor beta chain was sequenced during a study of blood T cell repertoires in COVID-19 (dated by TCRdb to about 2020). Study-level background: The collaborator samples originated in the United States, Italy and Spain and spanned the acute and convalescent phases of COVID-19. The material from the prospective study consisted of cDNA or gDNA derived from T cells, B-cell-depleted T cells, or PBMCs. The dataset comprised deeply sampled blood TCRbeta repertoires from subjects exposed to, actively infected with, or recovered from COVID-19. The repertoires were released in a freely available public database intended as a resource for research on the immune response to SARS-CoV-2. Samples were obtained from the ongoing ImmuneRACE study (first 160 participants) and from approximately 1,200 subjects provided by 6 global collaborators. A de-identified subject ID, COVID-19 status, age in years and sex were almost always included in the sample metadata. HLA class I and class II types, where available, came from metadata supplied by the sample provider rather than from assay-based typing. What the work shows at the level of the full study, not this receptor alone: The quantity of clinical and demographic metadata differed by source and by participant and was supplied without curation.

CDR1 and CDR2 were assigned from the germline V gene (reference sequence) as SEHNR and FQNEAQ. Reading from cysteine to phenylalanine, the CDR3 counts 14 amino acids. Of all the DNA, just the CDR3 is kept, 42 bases in frame from base 1. Between the V and J ends, shortened by 4 bases and 1 base respectively, the junction contains 7 bases. Participants in the prospective study were aged 18 to 89 years, lived in 20 to 25 United States geographic areas, and enrolled through a virtual design. Cohort assignment in the prospective study relied on participant-reported clinical history from a screening survey and a study questionnaire. For ImmuneRACE Cohort 3, a participant was defined as recovered based on two consecutive negative NP/OP PCR tests, clearance by a healthcare professional, or resolution of symptoms. In the prospective study, whole blood, serum and a nasopharyngeal or oropharyngeal swab were collected from each participant by mobile phlebotomists. Participants in the prospective study had the option to provide additional blood draws and questionnaires over a roughly two-month period. Before DNA extraction, blood samples from the prospective study were shipped at room temperature or frozen.

TCRbeta CDR3 regions were amplified from genomic DNA by means of the immunoSEQ Assay, a bias-controlled multiplex PCR. On the authors' methods: The number of nucleated cells in each sample was estimated by amplification of reference gene primers within the assay. To quantify the absolute abundance of each unique TCRbeta CDR3 rearrangement, sequence reads were collapsed and filtered. For each sample, productive Simpson clonality was calculated as the square root of Simpson's diversity index across productive rearrangements. TCRdb holds this immuneACCESS table with in-frame rearrangements only. Some clones are missing; in checked studies, unresolved V genes explain under half, and the rest has no known cause. That table supplies the V and J calls and clone size; D and trimming were determined from the DNA. The sample has under 200,000 clones on record, roughly 80% of them singletons. The biggest ten clones account for approximately 12% of the sample.

About this clone itself: Its antigen remains undetermined. No per-base quality is available; no much larger clone lies one base away.

Recombination joined TRBV7-9 with TRBJ2-2; no D gene is confidently identified. This receptor was obtained from a middle-aged man who had recovered from COVID-19. Material: PBMCs or T cells enriched from blood (not recorded which). The bases read TGTGCCAGCAGCTCCCCGGGGAACACCGGGGAGCTGTTTTTT. This codes for CASSSPGNTGELFF.